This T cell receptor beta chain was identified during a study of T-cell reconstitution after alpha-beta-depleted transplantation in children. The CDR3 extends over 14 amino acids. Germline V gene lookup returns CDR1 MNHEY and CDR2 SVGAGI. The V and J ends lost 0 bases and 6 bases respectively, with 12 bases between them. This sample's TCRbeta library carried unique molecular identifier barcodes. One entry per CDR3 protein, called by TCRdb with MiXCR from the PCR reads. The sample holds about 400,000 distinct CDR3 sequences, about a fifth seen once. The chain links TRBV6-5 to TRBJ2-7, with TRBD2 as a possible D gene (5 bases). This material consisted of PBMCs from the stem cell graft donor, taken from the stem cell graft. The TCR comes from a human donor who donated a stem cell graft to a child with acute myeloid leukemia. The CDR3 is CASSYSQEGSEQYF. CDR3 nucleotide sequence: TGTGCCAGCAGTTACTCGCAAGAAGGGAGCGAGCAGTACTTC.